The clone carrying this TCR beta chain was seen many times. The cohort's ophthalmopathy patients, a group with duration under 3 months, had a Clinical Activity Score of at least 3 and a NOSPECS grade of at least 4. Uncontrolled infection, other autoimmune disease, pregnancy or lactation barred patients from enrollment. RNA transcripts yielded amplified TCR beta CDR3 regions. First-round RT-PCR with HTBI primers amplified the TCR CDR3 region. Each CDR3 protein gets one entry after TCRdb re-called the multiplex PCR reads with MiXCR. The sample shows about 600,000 distinct CDR3 sequences, 12% to 15% of them seen only once. The CDR3 consists of 14 residues. Trimming took 2 bases from V and 5 from J, leaving 12 bases between them. Germline V gives CDR1 MNHEY, CDR2 SMNVEV (reference sequence). This record belongs to a study of T cells in Graves' hyperthyroidism and ophthalmopathy.

The receptor was derived from a woman between 18 and 29 years old with Graves' ophthalmopathy. Sequencing used blood. The V and J genes are TRBV27 and TRBJ2-5, with D tentatively TRBD1 (5 bases). As DNA, the CDR3 is TGTGCCAGCAGTTTAGGGGCGAGCCCGGAGACCCAGTACTTC. Translation gives CASSLGASPETQYF.